The clone carrying this T cell receptor beta chain showed up just a few times. Since the CDR3 does not end with the conserved phenylalanine or tryptophan, this likely comes from a read error. Because the CDR3's place on the DNA is in doubt, the DNA is left out and the CDR3 is given as listed by TCRdb. This entry comes from a study of tumor-infiltrating lymphocytes in oesophageal squamous cell carcinoma. One entry per CDR3 protein results from TCRdb running MiXCR on the PCR reads. The top ten hold 25% to 40% of the sample, which has 9,900 or so distinct CDR3 sequences, roughly three fifths seen once. Germline V gives CDR1 SGHVS, CDR2 FQNEAQ. The CDR3 is 16 amino acids in total, end residues counted.

The TCR comes from a male donor with esophageal squamous cell carcinoma. The V gene is TRBV7-8, the J gene TRBJ2-7; the D call in the table, TRBD1, was not verified against the DNA. The sequenced material came from esophageal tumor tissue. This CDR3 reads CASSTGTGNYGYTFGS.